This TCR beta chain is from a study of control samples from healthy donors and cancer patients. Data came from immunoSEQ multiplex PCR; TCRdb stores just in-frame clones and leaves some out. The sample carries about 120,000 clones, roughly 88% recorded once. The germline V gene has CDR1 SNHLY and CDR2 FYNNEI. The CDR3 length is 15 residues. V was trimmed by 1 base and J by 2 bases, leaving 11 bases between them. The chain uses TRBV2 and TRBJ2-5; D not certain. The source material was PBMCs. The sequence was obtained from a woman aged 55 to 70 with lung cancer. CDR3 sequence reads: CASSEVTGGQETQYF. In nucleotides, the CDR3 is TGTGCCAGCAGTGAAGTGACCGGCGGACAAGAGACCCAGTACTTC. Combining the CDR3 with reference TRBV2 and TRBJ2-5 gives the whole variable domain EPEVTQTPSHQVTQMGQEVILRCVPISNHLYFYWYRQILGQKVEFLVSFYNNEISEKSEIFDDQFSVERPDGSNFTLKIRSTKLEDSAMYFCASSEVTGGQETQYFGPGTRLLVL.